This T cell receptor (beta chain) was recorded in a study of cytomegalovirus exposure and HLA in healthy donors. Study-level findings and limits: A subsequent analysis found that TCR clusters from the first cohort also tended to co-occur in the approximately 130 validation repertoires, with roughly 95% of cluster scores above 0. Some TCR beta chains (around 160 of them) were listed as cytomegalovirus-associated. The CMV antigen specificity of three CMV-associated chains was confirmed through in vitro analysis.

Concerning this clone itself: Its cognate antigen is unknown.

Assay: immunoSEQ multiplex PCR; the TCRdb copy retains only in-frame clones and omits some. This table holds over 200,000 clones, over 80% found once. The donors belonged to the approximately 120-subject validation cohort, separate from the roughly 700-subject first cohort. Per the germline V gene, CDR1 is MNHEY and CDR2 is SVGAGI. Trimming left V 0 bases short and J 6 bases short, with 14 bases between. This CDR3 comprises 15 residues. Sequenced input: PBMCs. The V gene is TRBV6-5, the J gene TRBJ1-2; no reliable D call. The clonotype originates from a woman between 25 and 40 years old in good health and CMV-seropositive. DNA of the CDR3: TGTGCCAGCAGTTACTCCCCGGCCAGCAACGATGGCTACACCTTC. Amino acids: CASSYSPASNDGYTF.